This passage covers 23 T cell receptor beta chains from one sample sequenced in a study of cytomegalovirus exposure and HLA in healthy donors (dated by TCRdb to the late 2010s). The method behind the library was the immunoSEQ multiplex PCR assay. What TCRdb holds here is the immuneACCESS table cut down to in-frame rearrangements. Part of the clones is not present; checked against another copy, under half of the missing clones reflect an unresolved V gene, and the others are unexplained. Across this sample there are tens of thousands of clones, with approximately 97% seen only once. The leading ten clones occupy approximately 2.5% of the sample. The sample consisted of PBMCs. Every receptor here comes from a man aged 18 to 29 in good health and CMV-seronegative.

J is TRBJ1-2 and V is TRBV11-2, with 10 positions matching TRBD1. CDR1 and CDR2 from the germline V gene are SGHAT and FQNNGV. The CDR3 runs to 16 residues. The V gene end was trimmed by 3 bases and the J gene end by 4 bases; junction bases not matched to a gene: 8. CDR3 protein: CASSLAGTGVLYGYTF. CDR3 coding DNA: TGTGCCAGCAGCTTGGCCGGGACAGGGGTGCTCTATGGCTACACCTTC.

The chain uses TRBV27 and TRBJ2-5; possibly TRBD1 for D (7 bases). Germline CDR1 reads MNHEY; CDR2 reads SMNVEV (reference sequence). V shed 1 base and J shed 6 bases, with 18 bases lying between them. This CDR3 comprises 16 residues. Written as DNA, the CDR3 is TGTGCCAGCAGTTTATGGGGACGGGCAGGGGGGAAGACCCAGTACTTC. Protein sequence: CASSLWGRAGGKTQYF.

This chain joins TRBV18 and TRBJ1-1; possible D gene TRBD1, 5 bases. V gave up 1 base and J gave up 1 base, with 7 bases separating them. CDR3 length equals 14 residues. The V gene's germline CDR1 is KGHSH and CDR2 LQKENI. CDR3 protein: CASSPQGSNTEAFF. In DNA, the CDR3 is TGTGCCAGCTCACCACAGGGGTCGAACACTGAAGCTTTCTTT.

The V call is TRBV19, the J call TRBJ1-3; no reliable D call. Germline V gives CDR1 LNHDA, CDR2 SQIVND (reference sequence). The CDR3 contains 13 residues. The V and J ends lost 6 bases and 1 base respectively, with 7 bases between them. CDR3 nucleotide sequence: TGTGCCAGTAGCTTCCGGTCTGGAAACACCATATATTTT. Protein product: CASSFRSGNTIYF.

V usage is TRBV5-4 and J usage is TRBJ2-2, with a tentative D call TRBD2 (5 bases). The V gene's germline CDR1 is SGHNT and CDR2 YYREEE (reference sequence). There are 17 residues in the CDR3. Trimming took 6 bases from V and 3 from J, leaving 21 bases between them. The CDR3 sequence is CASNRLSEGGDTGELFF. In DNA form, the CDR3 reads TGTGCCAGCAACCGCCTGAGCGAAGGAGGCGACACCGGGGAGCTGTTTTTT.

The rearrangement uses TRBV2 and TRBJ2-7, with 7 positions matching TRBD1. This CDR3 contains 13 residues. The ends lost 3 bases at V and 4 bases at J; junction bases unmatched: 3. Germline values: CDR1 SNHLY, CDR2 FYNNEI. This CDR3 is CASSDRGRYEQYF. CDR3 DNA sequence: TGTGCCAGCAGTGACAGGGGGAGATACGAGCAGTACTTC.

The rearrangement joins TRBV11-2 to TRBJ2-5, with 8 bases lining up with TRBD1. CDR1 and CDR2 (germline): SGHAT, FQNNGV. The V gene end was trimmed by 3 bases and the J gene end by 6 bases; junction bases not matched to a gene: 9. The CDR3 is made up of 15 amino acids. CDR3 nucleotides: TGTGCCAGCAGCTTCATCCGGGACAGGAATAAGACCCAGTACTTC. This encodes CASSFIRDRNKTQYF.

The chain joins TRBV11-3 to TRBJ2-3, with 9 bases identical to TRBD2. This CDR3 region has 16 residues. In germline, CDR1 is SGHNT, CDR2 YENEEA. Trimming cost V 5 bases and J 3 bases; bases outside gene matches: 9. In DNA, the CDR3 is TGTGCCAGCAGCCCCGAGCGGGAGGAGGGGACAGATACGCAGTATTTT. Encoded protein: CASSPEREEGTDTQYF.

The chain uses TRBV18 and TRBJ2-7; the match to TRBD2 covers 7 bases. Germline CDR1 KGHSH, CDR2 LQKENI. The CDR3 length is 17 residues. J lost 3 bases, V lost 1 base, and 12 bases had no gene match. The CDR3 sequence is CASSPLGMAGESYEQYF. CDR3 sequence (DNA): TGTGCCAGCTCACCACTCGGGATGGCGGGAGAAAGCTACGAGCAGTACTTC.

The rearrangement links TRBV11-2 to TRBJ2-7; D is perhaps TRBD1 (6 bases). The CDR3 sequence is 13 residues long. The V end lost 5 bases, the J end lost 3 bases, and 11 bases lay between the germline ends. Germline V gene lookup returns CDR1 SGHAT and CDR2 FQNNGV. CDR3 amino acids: CASSAYRVYEQYF. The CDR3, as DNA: TGTGCCAGCAGCGCCTACAGGGTCTACGAGCAGTACTTC.

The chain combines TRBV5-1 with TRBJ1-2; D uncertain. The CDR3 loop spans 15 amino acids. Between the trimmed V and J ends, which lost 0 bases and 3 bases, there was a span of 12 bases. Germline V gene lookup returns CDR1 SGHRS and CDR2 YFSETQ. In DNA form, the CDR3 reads TGCGCCAGCAGCTTGGGGATGGCCCGGGACTATGGCTACACCTTC. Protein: CASSLGMARDYGYTF.

CDR3 sequence: CASSPLDGGREQYF. In DNA form, the CDR3 reads TGTGCCAGCAGCCCGTTGGATGGAGGGCGCGAGCAGTACTTC. The chain recombines TRBV14 with TRBJ2-7; a weak D match, TRBD2 (6 bases). The V and J ends lost 4 bases and 6 bases respectively, with 16 bases between them. This CDR3 has 14 residues. Germline CDR1 reads SGHDN; CDR2 reads FVKESK.

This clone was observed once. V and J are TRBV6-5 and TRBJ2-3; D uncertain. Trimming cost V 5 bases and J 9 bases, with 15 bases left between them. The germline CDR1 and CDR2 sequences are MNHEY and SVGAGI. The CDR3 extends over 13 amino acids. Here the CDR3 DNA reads TGTGCCAGCAGTCCACCTCTAGGTGTAACGCAGTATTTT. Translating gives CASSPPLGVTQYF.

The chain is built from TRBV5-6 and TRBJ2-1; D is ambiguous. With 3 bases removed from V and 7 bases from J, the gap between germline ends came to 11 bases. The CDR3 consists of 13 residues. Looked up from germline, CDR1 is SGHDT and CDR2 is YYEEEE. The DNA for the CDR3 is TGTGCCAGCAGCTCCCGAAACGGGAATGAGCAGTTCTTC. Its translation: CASSSRNGNEQFF. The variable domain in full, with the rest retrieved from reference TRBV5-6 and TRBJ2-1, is DAGVTQSPTHLIKTRGQQVTLRCSPKSGHDTVSWYQQALGQGPQFIFQYYEEEERQRGNFPDRFSGHQFPNYSSELNVNALLLGDSALYLCASSSRNGNEQFFGPGTRLTVL.

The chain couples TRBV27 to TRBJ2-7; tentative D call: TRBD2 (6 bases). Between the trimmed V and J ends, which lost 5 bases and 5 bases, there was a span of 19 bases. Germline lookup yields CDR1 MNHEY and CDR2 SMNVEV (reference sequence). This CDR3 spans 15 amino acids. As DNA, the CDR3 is TGTGCCAGCAGTCTGGAGGGAACTTCTCGAAACGAGCAGTACTTC. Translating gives CASSLEGTSRNEQYF.

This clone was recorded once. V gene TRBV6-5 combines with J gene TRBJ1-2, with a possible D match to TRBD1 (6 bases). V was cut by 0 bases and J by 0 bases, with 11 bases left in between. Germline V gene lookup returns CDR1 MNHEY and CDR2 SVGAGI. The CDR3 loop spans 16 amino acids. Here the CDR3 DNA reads TGTGCCAGCAGTTACTCGAGGGGGGGCTCTAACTATGGCTACACCTTC. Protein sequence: CASSYSRGGSNYGYTF.

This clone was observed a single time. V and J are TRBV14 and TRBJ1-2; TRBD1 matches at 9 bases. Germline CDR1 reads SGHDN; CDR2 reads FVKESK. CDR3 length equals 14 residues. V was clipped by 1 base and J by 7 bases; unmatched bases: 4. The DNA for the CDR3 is TGTGCCAGCAGCCAAGGGACAGGGGTTCGTGGCTACACCTTC. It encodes CASSQGTGVRGYTF.

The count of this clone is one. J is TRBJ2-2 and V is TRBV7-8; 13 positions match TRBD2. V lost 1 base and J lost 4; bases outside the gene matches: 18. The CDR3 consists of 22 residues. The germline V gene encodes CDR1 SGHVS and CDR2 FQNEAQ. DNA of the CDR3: TGTGCCAGCAGCTTAGGAGGTTCTCGGACTAGCGGGAGCTCGTCGCCCACCGGGGAGCTGTTTTTT. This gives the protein CASSLGGSRTSGSSSPTGELFF.

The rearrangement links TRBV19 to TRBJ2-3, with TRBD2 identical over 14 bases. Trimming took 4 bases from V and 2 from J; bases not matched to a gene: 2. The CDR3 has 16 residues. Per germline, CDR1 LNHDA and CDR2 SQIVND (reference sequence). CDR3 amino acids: CASSTGLAGATDTQYF. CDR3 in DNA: TGTGCCAGTAGTACGGGACTAGCGGGAGCCACAGATACGCAGTATTTT.

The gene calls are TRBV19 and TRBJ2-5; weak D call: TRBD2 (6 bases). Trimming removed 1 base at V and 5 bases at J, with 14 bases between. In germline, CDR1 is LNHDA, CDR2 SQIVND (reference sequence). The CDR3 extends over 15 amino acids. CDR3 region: CASSIVGSSEETQYF. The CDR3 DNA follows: TGTGCCAGTAGTATAGTAGGGTCTAGCGAGGAGACCCAGTACTTC.

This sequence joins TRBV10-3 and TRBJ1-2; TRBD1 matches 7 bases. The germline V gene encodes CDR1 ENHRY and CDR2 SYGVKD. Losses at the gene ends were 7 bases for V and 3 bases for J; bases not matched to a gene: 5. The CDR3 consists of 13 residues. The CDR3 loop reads CAIKGTEDYGYTF. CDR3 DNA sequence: TGTGCCATCAAGGGGACAGAAGACTATGGCTACACCTTC.

CDR3 protein: CASSPEASDGDYGYTF. CDR3 sequence (DNA): TGTGCCAGCAGTCCCGAAGCCTCAGACGGAGACTATGGCTACACCTTC. The chain recombines TRBV28 with TRBJ1-2; D gene unclear. V lost 5 bases and J 3 bases, leaving 19 bases between the germline ends. CDR1 is MDHEN, CDR2 SYDVKM, per germline. The CDR3 loop spans 16 amino acids.

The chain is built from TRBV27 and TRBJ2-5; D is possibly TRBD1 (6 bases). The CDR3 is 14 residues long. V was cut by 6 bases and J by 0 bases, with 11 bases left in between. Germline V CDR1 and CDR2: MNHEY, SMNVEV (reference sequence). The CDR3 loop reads CASSPDSYQETQYF. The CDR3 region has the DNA TGTGCCAGCAGCCCGGACAGTTACCAAGAGACCCAGTACTTC.